This record concerns one TCR beta chain sequence. Clones were sequenced by immunoSEQ multiplex PCR, and TCRdb holds only the in-frame ones, with some missing. Seen here are about 100,000 clones, approximately 84% observed once, and the top ten hold 16%. These data come from a study of T cell responses to AZD1222 COVID-19 vaccine. V was clipped by 5 bases and J by 7 bases, with 15 bases between them. The CDR3 sequence is 13 residues long. The sequence was obtained from an adult in good health. This chain connects TRBV12-3 or TRBV12-4 to TRBJ2-7; D remains unclear. This material consisted of peripheral blood, taken on day 0 of AZD1222 vaccination. The CDR3 reads CASSPHSVREQYF. Written as DNA, the CDR3 is TGTGCCAGCAGTCCCCACAGTGTTAGGGAGCAGTACTTC.